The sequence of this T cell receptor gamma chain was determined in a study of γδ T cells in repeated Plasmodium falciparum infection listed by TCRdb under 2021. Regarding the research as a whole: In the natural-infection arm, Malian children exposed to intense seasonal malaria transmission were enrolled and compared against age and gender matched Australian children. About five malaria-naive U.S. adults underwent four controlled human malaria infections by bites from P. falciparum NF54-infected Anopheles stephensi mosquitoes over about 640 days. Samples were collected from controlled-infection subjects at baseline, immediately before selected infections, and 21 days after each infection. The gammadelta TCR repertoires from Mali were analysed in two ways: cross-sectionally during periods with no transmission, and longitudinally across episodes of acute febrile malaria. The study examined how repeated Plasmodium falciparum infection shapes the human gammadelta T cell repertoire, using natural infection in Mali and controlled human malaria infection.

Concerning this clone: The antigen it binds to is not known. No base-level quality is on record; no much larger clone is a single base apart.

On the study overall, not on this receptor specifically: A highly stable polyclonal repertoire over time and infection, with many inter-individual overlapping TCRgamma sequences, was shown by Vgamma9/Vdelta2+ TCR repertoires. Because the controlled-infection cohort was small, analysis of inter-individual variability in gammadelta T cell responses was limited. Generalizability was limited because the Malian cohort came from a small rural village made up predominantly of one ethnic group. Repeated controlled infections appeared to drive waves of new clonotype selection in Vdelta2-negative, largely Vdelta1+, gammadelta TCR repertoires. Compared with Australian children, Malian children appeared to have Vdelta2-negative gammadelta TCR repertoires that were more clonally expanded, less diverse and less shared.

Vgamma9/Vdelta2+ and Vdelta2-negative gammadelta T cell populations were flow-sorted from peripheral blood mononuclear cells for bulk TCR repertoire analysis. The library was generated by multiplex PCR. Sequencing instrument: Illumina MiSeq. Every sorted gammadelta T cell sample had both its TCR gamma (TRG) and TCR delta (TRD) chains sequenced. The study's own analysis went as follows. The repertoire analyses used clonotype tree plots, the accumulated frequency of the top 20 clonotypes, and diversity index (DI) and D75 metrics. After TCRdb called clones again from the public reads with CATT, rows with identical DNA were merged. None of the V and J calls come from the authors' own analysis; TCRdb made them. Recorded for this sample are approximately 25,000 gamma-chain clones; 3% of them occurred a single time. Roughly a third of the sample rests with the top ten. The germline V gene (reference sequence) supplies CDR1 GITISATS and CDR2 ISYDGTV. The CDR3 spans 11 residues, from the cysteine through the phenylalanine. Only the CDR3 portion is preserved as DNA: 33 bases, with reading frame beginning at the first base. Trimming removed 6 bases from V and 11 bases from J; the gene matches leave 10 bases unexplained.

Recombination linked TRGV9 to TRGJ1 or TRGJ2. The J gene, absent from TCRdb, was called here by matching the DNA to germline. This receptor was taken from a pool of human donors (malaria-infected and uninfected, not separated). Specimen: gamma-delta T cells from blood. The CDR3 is CALWRCAEKLF. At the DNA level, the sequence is TGTGCCTTGTGGAGGTGCGCTGAGAAACTCTTT.